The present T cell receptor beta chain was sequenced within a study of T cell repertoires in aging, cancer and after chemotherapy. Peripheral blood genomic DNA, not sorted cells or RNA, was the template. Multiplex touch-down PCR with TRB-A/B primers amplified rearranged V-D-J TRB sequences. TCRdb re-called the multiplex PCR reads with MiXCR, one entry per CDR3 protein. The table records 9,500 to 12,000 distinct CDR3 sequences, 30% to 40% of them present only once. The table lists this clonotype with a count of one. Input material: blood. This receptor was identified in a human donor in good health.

CDR3 in amino acids: CASSGSSYEQYF. DNA of the CDR3: TGTGCCAGCTCAGGGAGCTCCTACGAGCAGTACTTC. The chain has TRBV18 and TRBJ2-7, with D possibly matching TRBD2 (5 bases). The CDR3 consists of 12 residues. Trimming shortened V by 5 bases and J by 0 bases, and 5 bases separated the two germline ends. Germline assignment: CDR1 KGHSH and CDR2 LQKENI.